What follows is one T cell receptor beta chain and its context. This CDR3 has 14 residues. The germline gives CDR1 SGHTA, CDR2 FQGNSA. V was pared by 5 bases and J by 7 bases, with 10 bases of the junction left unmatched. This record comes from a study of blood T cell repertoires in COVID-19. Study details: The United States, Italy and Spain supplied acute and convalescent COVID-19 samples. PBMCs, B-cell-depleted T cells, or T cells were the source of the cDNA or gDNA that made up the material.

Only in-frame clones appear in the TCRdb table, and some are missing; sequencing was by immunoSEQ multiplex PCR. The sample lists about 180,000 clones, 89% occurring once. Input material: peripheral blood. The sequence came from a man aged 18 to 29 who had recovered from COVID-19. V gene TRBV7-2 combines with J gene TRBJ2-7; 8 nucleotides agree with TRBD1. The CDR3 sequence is CASSRDRRVLEQYF. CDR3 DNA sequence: TGTGCCAGCAGCAGGGACAGGAGGGTCTTAGAGCAGTACTTC.